Given below is one TCR beta chain in context. Its cognate antigen has yet to be identified. No clone much larger than this one lies a single base away; base qualities are absent. This sample was taken from a study of blood T cell repertoires in COVID-19 (dated by TCRdb to the early 2020s). With respect to the entire study: Samples from collaborators originated in the United States, Italy and Spain and spanned both the acute and convalescent phases of COVID-19. The prospective study material was composed of cDNA or gDNA derived from T cells, B-cell-depleted T cells, or PBMCs. The dataset comprised deeply sampled blood TCRbeta repertoires from subjects exposed to, actively infected with, or recovered from COVID-19. The repertoires were made available in a free public database intended to serve as a resource for research on the immune response to SARS-CoV-2. Samples were obtained from the ongoing ImmuneRACE study (first 160 participants) and from some 1,300 subjects provided by 6 global collaborators. A de-identified subject ID, COVID-19 status, age in years and sex were almost always included in the sample metadata. HLA class I and class II types, where available, came from metadata supplied by the sample provider rather than from assay-based typing.

Whole blood was collected in K2EDTA tubes by collaborating institutions according to the institutions' own protocols. For TCRbeta analysis, collaborator samples were shipped as frozen whole blood, as isolated PBMCs, or as DNA extracted from either sample type. Study-wide conclusions, independent of this receptor: How much clinical and demographic metadata was included differed by source and by participant, and the metadata was provided uncurated.

CDR1 and CDR2, per the germline V gene (reference sequence), are LGHDT and YNNKEL. V loses 2 bases of germline sequence and J loses 4 bases, and the interval between the two ends is 14 bases. The CDR3 sequence holds 15 residues, the cysteine and phenylalanine included. Only the CDR3 DNA stays, 45 bases, in frame from base 1. TCRbeta CDR3 regions were amplified from genomic DNA by means of the immunoSEQ Assay, a bias-controlled multiplex PCR. The paper's data handling went like this. The number of nucleated cells in each sample was estimated by amplification of reference gene primers within the assay. To quantify the absolute abundance of each unique TCRbeta CDR3 rearrangement, sequence reads were collapsed and filtered. For each sample, productive Simpson clonality was calculated as the square root of Simpson's diversity index over productive rearrangements. The immuneACCESS repertoire file appears here via TCRdb, limited to in-frame rearrangements. These files lack a portion of the clones; in checked studies, under half of the deficit traces to unresolved V genes, and the cause of the others is not known. V and J calls and clone size are as listed in that table; D and trimming were resolved from the DNA. This sample gives about 80,000 clones in total; about nine tenths of them show up just once. About 7% of the sample belongs to the ten largest clones.

The rearrangement combines TRBV3-1 (or the pseudogene TRBV3-2) with TRBJ1-2; the D gene cannot be named for sure. Sequencing was done on a sample of peripheral blood. The clonotype comes from a woman over 75 with acute or convalescent COVID-19. The CDR3: CASSQHREQSYGYTF. The sequence in DNA is TGTGCCAGCAGCCAACACCGGGAGCAGAGCTATGGCTACACCTTC.